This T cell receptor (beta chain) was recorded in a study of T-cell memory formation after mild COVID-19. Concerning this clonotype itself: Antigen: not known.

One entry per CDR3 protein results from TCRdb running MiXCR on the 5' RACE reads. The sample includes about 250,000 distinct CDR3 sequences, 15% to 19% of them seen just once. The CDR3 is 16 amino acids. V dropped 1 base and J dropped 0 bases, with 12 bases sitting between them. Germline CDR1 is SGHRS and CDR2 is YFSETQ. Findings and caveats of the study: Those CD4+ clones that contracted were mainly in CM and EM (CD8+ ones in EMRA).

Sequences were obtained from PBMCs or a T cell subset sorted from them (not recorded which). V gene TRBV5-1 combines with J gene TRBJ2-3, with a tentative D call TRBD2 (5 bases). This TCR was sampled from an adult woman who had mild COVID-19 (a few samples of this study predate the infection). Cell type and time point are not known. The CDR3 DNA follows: TGCGCCAGCAGCTTGTTCGCGGGTTCGAGCACAGATACGCAGTATTTT. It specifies CASSLFAGSSTDTQYF.